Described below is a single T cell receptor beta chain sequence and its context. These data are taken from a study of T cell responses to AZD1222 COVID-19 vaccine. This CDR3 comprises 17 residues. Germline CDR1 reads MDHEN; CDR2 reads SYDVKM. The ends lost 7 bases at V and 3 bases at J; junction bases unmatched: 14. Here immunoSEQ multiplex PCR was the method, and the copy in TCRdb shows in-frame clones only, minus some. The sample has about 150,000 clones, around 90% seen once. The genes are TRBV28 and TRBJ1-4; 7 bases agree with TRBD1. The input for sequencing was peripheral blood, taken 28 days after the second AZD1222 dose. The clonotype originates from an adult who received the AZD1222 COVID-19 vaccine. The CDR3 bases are TGTGCCAGCACGCTCGAGGGGGCGCTCCGGCCTAATGAAAAACTGTTTTTT. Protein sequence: CASTLEGALRPNEKLFF.